Presented here are 3 T cell receptor beta chains from one specimen sequenced in a study of cytomegalovirus exposure and HLA in healthy donors (dated by TCRdb to about 2017). The library relied on the immunoSEQ multiplex PCR assay. For the multiplex PCR, a mixture combining 60 forward primers for TCR Vbeta segments and 13 reverse primers for TCR Jbeta segments was used. As stored in TCRdb, this immuneACCESS dataset retains in-frame rearrangements with V and J assigned. A fraction of the clones does not appear; measured against another copy, unresolved V genes explain less than half of the discrepancy, and the remainder lacks a known reason. A total of about 98,000 clones appear in this sample, 60% to 75% of them only once. The ten most abundant clones make up less than 1.5% of the sample. The sequencing input was PBMCs. The origin of the receptors is a female donor in good health and CMV-seronegative.

The chain uses TRBV7-6 and TRBJ2-3; a weak D match, TRBD2 (5 bases). Germline assignment: CDR1 SGHVS and CDR2 FNYEAQ. This CDR3 has 14 amino acids. The germline V and J ends were trimmed by 6 bases and 1 base, with 11 bases remaining between them. The chain's CDR3 is CASRLSSGTDTQYF. The DNA of the CDR3 is TGTGCCAGCAGGTTAAGTAGCGGCACAGATACGCAGTATTTT.

V is TRBV6-1 and J is TRBJ2-5, with D tentatively TRBD2 (6 bases). Germline assignment: CDR1 MNHNS and CDR2 SASEGT. This CDR3 is 17 amino acids long. V was cut by 1 base and J by 0 bases, with 15 bases left in between. In nucleotides, the CDR3 is TGTGCCAGCAGTGAAGTGAGGGGCGGGATACACCAAGAGACCCAGTACTTC. This encodes CASSEVRGGIHQETQYF.

The V and J genes are TRBV5-6 and TRBJ2-1, with 13 bases aligning to TRBD2. This CDR3 spans 17 amino acids. The trim removed 5 bases at V and 8 bases at J, leaving 13 bases unmatched. Germline loops: CDR1 SGHDT, CDR2 YYEEEE. CDR3 bases: TGTGCCAGCAGAACCTCAACTAGCGGGAGGGCCTTTGATGAGCAGTTCTTC. This translates into CASRTSTSGRAFDEQFF.